These T cell receptor beta chains were read from a single sample in a study of CD8+ T cells in alopecia areata. Measured with immunoSEQ multiplex PCR; TCRdb has only the in-frame clones, and not every one. This sample has roughly 220,000 clones, with under 40% found just once. The sample here was CD4+ T cells sorted from blood, taken between weeks 30 and 35, from a patient treated with tofacitinib. Every receptor here comes from a human donor with alopecia areata. The CDR3 runs from the conserved cysteine through the conserved F or W. A D gene is named only where the DNA matches it firmly. Expanded clones are given a class, and other clones once, few, many or no size at all.

.,TRBJ2-1,TRBV7-2,.,TGTGCCAGCAGCCGAAGCTCCTCGTACGGGAGTACGAATGAGCAGTTCTTC,CASSRSSSYGSTNEQFF
.,TRBJ2-6,TRBV4-1,.,TGCGCCAGCAGCCAAGAGCTTCAGAACTCTGGGGCCAACGTCCTGACTTTC,CASSQELQNSGANVLTF
TRBD1,TRBJ2-5,TRBV7-9,few,TGTGCCAGCAGCCGAACCGGGACAGCACAAGAGACCCAGTACTTC,CASSRTGTAQETQYF
.,TRBJ1-5,TRBV30,.,TGTGCCTCCTCCGACAGGCTGGACAATCAGCCCCAGCATTTT,CASSDRLDNQPQHF
.,TRBJ2-3,TRBV7-9,few,TGTGCCAGCAGCCCGACCGGACTGGCTTGGGGGAGCACAGATACGCAGTATTTT,CASSPTGLAWGSTDTQYF
.,TRBJ1-1,TRBV6-1,.,TGTGCCAGCAGTGAGCAACAGCAGGCTTTCTTT,CASSEQQQAFF
.,TRBJ2-1,TRBV15,few,TGTGCCACCAGCATCAACCCGGACGGCTACCAGTTCTTC,CATSINPDGYQFF
TRBD1,TRBJ1-5,TRBV19,few,TGTGCCAGTAACGCTGACAGGGCGTGGGGTAATCAGCCCCAGCATTTT,CASNADRAWGNQPQHF
TRBD2,TRBJ2-1,TRBV29-1,.,TGCAGCGTGACGGGACTAGCGGAAAGCTCCTACAATGAGCAGTTCTTC,CSVTGLAESSYNEQFF
.,TRBJ1-5,TRBV5-1,.,TGCGCCAGCACCGTTCGGTGGCAGCCCCAGCATTTT,CASTVRWQPQHF
.,TRBJ1-4,TRBV9,few,TGTGCCAGCAGCGTAGTAGGAGGGACGGCAACTAATGAAAAACTGTTTTTT,CASSVVGGTATNEKLFF
.,TRBJ2-1,TRBV5-1,.,TGCGCCAGCAGCTCAGGGGAAAATGAGCAGTTCTTC,CASSSGENEQFF
.,TRBJ1-1,TRBV7-9,few,TGTGCCAGCAGCTCACAGGGTAACAGTGAAGCTTTCTTT,CASSSQGNSEAFF